This record covers a single T cell receptor (beta chain). Authors' data handling: Amplification from reference gene primers served as the basis for estimated nucleated cell counts. Generated by immunoSEQ multiplex PCR, the TCRdb table keeps only in-frame clones and is missing some. D and trimming were read from the DNA, whereas the V and J calls and clone size are those reported in that table. The sample records roughly 250,000 clones, roughly nine tenths being singletons. The sample comes from a study of blood T cell repertoires in COVID-19. Study information: Specimens from acute and convalescent COVID-19 originated in the United States, Italy and Spain.

Those enrolled, adults aged 18 to 89 years, came from around 25 US areas. Each participant's cohort was designated according to participant-reported clinical history. CDR1 is MNHEY and CDR2 is SMNVEV in the germline V gene (reference sequence). With 5 bases clipped from V and 8 bases from J, the junction kept 3 bases outside the gene matches. The CDR3 covers 13 residues. Specimen: PBMCs or T cells enriched from blood (not recorded which). The sequence derives from a human donor in a cohort exposed to, infected with or recovered from COVID-19 (not recorded which). The donor label of this sample is uncertain. The V gene is TRBV27, the J gene TRBJ2-1; 10 bases match TRBD1. The CDR3 DNA reads as TGTGCCAGCAGTCCGACAGGGGGCTATGAGCAGTTCTTC. It translates to CASSPTGGYEQFF.